This TCR beta chain was found in a study of T cell repertoires in aging, cancer and after chemotherapy. Multiplex touch-down PCR with TRB-A/B primers amplified rearranged V-D-J TRB sequences. TCRdb processed the multiplex PCR reads anew with MiXCR; each CDR3 protein has one entry. The profile shows 2,000 to 2,500 distinct CDR3 sequences, less than 20% of them singletons. In its sample, this clonotype is medium-sized. TCR beta rearrangements were amplified from peripheral blood genomic DNA. This CDR3 comprises 15 residues. After removal of 0 bases from V and 5 bases from J, the junction contained 7 bases not matched to a gene. CDR1 is SGHTA, CDR2 FQGNSA, per germline.

This clonotype was obtained from a human donor with a solid tumor. Sequencing used blood. The chain joins TRBV7-2 to TRBJ2-7, with 7 bases that match TRBD1. CDR3 region: CASSLAWKGGHEQYF. The CDR3, as DNA: TGTGCCAGCAGCTTAGCTTGGAAAGGGGGCCACGAGCAGTACTTC.